The clone carrying this TCR beta chain occurred a few times. The antigen remains unidentified. This probably arose from a read error, given a far larger clone one base away. The CDR3 is made up of 16 amino acids. V was trimmed by 3 bases and J by 0 bases, leaving 15 bases between them. Germline V gene sequence: CDR1 MNHEY, CDR2 SMNVEV (reference sequence). The data are from a study of CD8+ T cells in alopecia areata. Study-level information: Treated patients were given 5 to 10 mg oral tofacitinib twice daily.

Study findings and constraints: Researchers report lesional scalp, most notably alopecia totalis/universalis, outstripped normal scalp in clonality. Because one nonresponder was included, the link of baseline CD8+ expansion to response is considered uncertain.

As the sequencing template, cDNA was produced by extracting RNA and reverse transcribing it. Profiling relied on immunoSEQ multiplex PCR, and the TCRdb table lists in-frame clones only, not all of them. This sample has fewer than 350,000 clones, with 58% found just once. Treatment defined: oral pan-JAK inhibitor, 5-10 mg twice daily. Peripheral blood and lesional scalp punch biopsies came from alopecia areata patients. This clonotype was obtained from a human donor with alopecia areata. Sequencing was performed on CD4+ T cells sorted from blood, taken at week 24, from a patient treated with tofacitinib. The V call is TRBV27, the J call TRBJ2-7; D is perhaps TRBD1 or TRBD2 (6 bases each). CDR3 protein: CASSFGRGRSSYEQYF. The CDR3 nucleotides read TGTGCCAGCAGTTTTGGTCGGGGGCGAAGCTCCTACGAGCAGTACTTC.